The 6 T cell receptor beta chains below all came from one sample that was sequenced in a study of blood T cell repertoires in COVID-19 (dated by TCRdb to 2018 to 2021). The library was generated by the immunoSEQ multiplex PCR assay. Held by TCRdb, this immuneACCESS table contains in-frame sequences only and omits some clones. Under half of the omission traces to an unresolved V gene where checked; the cause of the rest is unknown. This sample gives a few hundred thousand clones in total; less than 90% of them show up just once. The ten largest account for about 4.7% of the sample. The sequenced sample was PBMCs or T cells enriched from blood (not recorded which). These receptors came from a woman aged 25-40 years who had been exposed to COVID-19.

This chain links TRBV30 with TRBJ1-1, with D unclear. The CDR3 totals 14 residues. Germline assignment: CDR1 GTSNPN and CDR2 SVGIG (reference sequence). Trimming left V 3 bases short and J 5 bases short, with 16 bases between. The CDR3 loop is CAWSRRAVRTEAFF. The CDR3 DNA reads as TGTGCCTGGAGCCGGCGAGCGGTGCGAACTGAAGCTTTCTTT.

The V gene is TRBV5-4, the J gene TRBJ1-4; 8 bases map to TRBD1. The germline gives CDR1 SGHNT, CDR2 YYREEE (reference sequence). This CDR3 region has 16 residues. Losses at the gene ends were 3 bases for V and 3 bases for J; bases not matched to a gene: 7. For the CDR3, the DNA is TGTGCCAGCAGCTCCGGACAGGGCCGGGCTAATGAAAAACTGTTTTTT. Amino acid sequence: CASSSGQGRANEKLFF.

CDR3 in amino acids: CASSLGTGRQETQYF. CDR3 sequence (DNA): TGTGCCAGCAGCTTGGGGACAGGCCGACAAGAGACCCAGTACTTC. J is TRBJ2-5 and V is TRBV5-4, with TRBD1 identical over 7 bases. This CDR3 contains 15 residues. Germline V gene data show CDR1 as SGHNT and CDR2 as YYREEE (reference sequence). V shed 0 bases, J shed 2 bases, and the junction held 4 bases outside the gene matches.

The chain joins TRBV3-1 (or the pseudogene TRBV3-2) to TRBJ2-1; possible D gene TRBD2, 6 bases. Trimming stripped 4 bases from V and 4 bases from J, with 20 bases between. Germline V lookup: CDR1 LGHDT, CDR2 YNNKEL (reference sequence). The CDR3 is made up of 17 amino acids. CDR3 sequence (DNA): TGTGCCAGCAGCCCCCGCGGCGGAGGCGGGGTTTACAATGAGCAGTTCTTC. The encoded protein is CASSPRGGGGVYNEQFF.

This chain links TRBV15 with TRBJ2-7, with 10 bases matching TRBD1. The CDR3 covers 16 residues. Looked up from germline, CDR1 is LNHNV and CDR2 is YYDKDF (reference sequence). J lost 7 bases, V lost 1 base, and 10 bases had no gene match. The CDR3 loop is CATSRGTGQGPGEQYF. CDR3 coding DNA: TGTGCCACCAGCAGAGGCACGGGACAGGGGCCGGGAGAGCAGTACTTC.

Note on this clone: The sample carries other DNA sequences with the same CDR3. J is TRBJ2-3 and V is TRBV5-1, with 9 nucleotides matching TRBD2. CDR1 is SGHRS and CDR2 is YFSETQ in the germline V gene. The CDR3 contains 15 residues. Trimming took 0 bases from V and 5 from J; bases not matched to a gene: 4. CDR3 sequence reads: CASSLGASGEDTQYF. Written as DNA, the CDR3 is TGCGCCAGCAGCTTGGGTGCTAGCGGGGAAGATACGCAGTATTTT.